The next 22 T cell receptor beta chains were all read from a single sample in a study of Tregs in tolerant kidney transplant recipients. The assay was immunoSEQ multiplex PCR, and TCRdb's table has in-frame clones only and misses some. The table has hundreds of clones, around two fifths seen once; the top ten hold under 45%. Their recognized antigens are unknown. Sequencing used Tregs from blood cultured with allogeneic cells, obtained before the transplant. The receptors were sampled from a human patient who received a combined kidney and bone marrow transplant.

This clone was counted only a few times. With a far larger clone one base away, a read error is the likely cause. V usage is TRBV25-1 and J usage is TRBJ1-2, with D unclear. Germline lookup yields CDR1 MGHDK and CDR2 SYGVNS. The CDR3 is made up of 12 amino acids. Trimming took 4 bases from V and 6 from J, leaving 9 bases between them. The chain's CDR3 is CASSGGLHGYTF. CDR3 bases: TGTGCCAGCAGTGGAGGGCTCCATGGCTACACCTTC.

This clone was seen only a few times. DNA for the CDR3: TGTGCCAGCAGTTTATACCCTGGCACCGGGGAGCTGTTTTTT. Translating gives CASSLYPGTGELFF. This chain uses TRBV13 with TRBJ2-2; D is unresolved. CDR1 PRHDT and CDR2 FYEKMQ come from the germline V gene (reference sequence). This CDR3 spans 14 amino acids. V was cut by 6 bases and J by 4 bases, with 12 bases left in between.

This clone has just a few counts. Germline is not matched at one junction end, which may reflect a read error. The V and J genes are TRBV6-5 and TRBJ2-5; TRBD2 matches 12 bases. CDR3 length equals 14 residues. Germline V CDR1 and CDR2: MNHEY, SVGAGI. CDR3 region: CAISAASGGADQYF. CDR3 in DNA: TGTGCCATCAGTGCGGCTAGCGGGGGGGCGGACCAGTACTTC.

This chain connects TRBV11-2 to TRBJ2-7, with D possibly matching TRBD1 (7 bases). The CDR3 runs to 15 residues. Germline V gene lookup returns CDR1 SGHAT and CDR2 FQNNGV. The ends were cut back, 1 base at V and 4 bases at J, with 14 bases in the middle. CDR3 sequence: CASSLAGQGGYEQYF. The CDR3 coding sequence is TGTGCCAGCAGCTTAGCCGGGCAGGGGGGTTACGAGCAGTACTTC.

This clone is labeled as large. CDR3 sequence reads: CASSSRRVEQFF. The DNA for the CDR3 is TGTGCCAGCAGCTCGCGACGTGTTGAGCAGTTCTTC. This rearrangement joins TRBV11-3 to TRBJ2-1; D not certain. Trimming stripped 4 bases from V and 9 bases from J, with 10 bases between. CDR1 and CDR2 from the germline V gene are SGHNT and YENEEA. This CDR3 has 12 residues. The full variable domain, its missing parts supplied by reference TRBV11-3 and TRBJ2-1, is EAGVVQSPRYKIIEKKQPVAFWCNPISGHNTLYWYLQNLGQGPELLIRYENEEAVDDSQLPKDRFSAERLKGVDSTLKIQPAELGDSAVYLCASSSRRVEQFFGPGTRLTVL.

Of note for this clone: A read error may produce the germline difference seen at one junction end. The chain carries TRBV5-1 and TRBJ2-5; D is perhaps TRBD1 or TRBD2 (5 bases each). The CDR3 runs to 15 residues. Germline V lookup: CDR1 SGHRS, CDR2 YFSETQ. The chain's CDR3 is CASSPAWGTQETQYF. The CDR3 nucleotides read TGTGCCAGCAGCCCGGCATGGGGGACGCAAGAGACCCAGTACTTC.

This clone is hyperexpanded within its sample. The V and J genes are TRBV11-2 and TRBJ2-7; D is unclear. Germline V gene data show CDR1 as SGHAT and CDR2 as FQNNGV. CDR3 length: 11 residues. V was shortened by 5 bases and J by 5 bases, with 7 bases between the two germline ends. The chain's CDR3 is CASSLWDEQYF. As DNA, the CDR3 is TGTGCCAGCAGCCTCTGGGACGAGCAGTACTTC. Looking up the rest from reference TRBV11-2 and TRBJ2-7 gives the full variable domain: EAGVAQSPRYKIIEKRQSVAFWCNPISGHATLYWYQQILGQGPKLLIQFQNNGVVDDSQLPKDRFSAERLKGVDSTLKIQPAKLEDSAVYLCASSLWDEQYFGPGTRLTVT.

This clone was seen a handful of times. This is likely an artifact of a read error, given a far larger clone one base away. The chain has TRBV25-1 and TRBJ1-2; D is unclear. V was clipped by 4 bases and J by 6 bases, with 9 bases between them. The length of the CDR3 is 12 residues. CDR1 is MGHDK, CDR2 SYGVNS, per germline. The CDR3 spells CASSVWLHGYTF. The CDR3 DNA sequence: TGTGCCAGCAGTGTATGGCTCCATGGCTACACCTTC.

The chain employs TRBV6-8 and TRBJ2-1; TRBD1 might be the D (6 bases). Trimming stripped 2 bases from V and 9 bases from J, with 14 bases between. The CDR3 totals 14 residues. Per germline, CDR1 MNHGY and CDR2 SAAAGT. In DNA, the CDR3 is TGTGCCAGCAGTTACGTCAGGCGAGGGGGTGAGCAGTTCTTC. It translates to CASSYVRRGGEQFF.

The rearrangement links TRBV5-1 to TRBJ2-5, with D tentatively TRBD1 or TRBD2 (5 bases each). CDR3 length: 14 residues. The V and J ends lost 4 bases and 2 bases respectively, with 12 bases between them. In germline, CDR1 is SGHRS, CDR2 YFSETQ. CDR3 bases: TGCGCCAGCAGCCTCGGGACCCCACAAGAGACCCAGTACTTC. Protein: CASSLGTPQETQYF.

V gene TRBV4-2 combines with J gene TRBJ2-7; D call uncertain. The CDR3 contains 15 residues. CDR1 and CDR2 (germline): LGHNA, YNFKEQ. V was pared by 4 bases and J by 2 bases, with 15 bases between. Here the CDR3 DNA reads TGTGCCAGCAGCCTCACCCCGTCCCCTACCTACGAGCAGTACTTC. This translates into CASSLTPSPTYEQYF.

The chain uses TRBV6-6 and TRBJ2-3; weak D call: TRBD1 (6 bases). Trimming removed 10 bases at V and 3 bases at J, with 17 bases between. The CDR3 contains 14 residues. Looked up from germline, CDR1 is MNHNY and CDR2 is SVGAGI (reference sequence). Here the CDR3 reads CAIGDRRRTDTQYF. DNA of the CDR3: TGTGCCATCGGAGACAGGAGGAGGACAGATACGCAGTATTTT.

The chain is built from TRBV29-1 and TRBJ2-3, with D perhaps matching TRBD1 or TRBD2 (5 bases each). The germline gives CDR1 SQVTM, CDR2 ANQGSEA. This CDR3 has 14 amino acids. With 4 bases removed from V and 6 bases from J, the gap between germline ends came to 17 bases. CDR3 DNA: TGCAGCGTTGTAAGCCCCGACGGGGCTGATACGCAGTATTTT. Translated, it gives CSVVSPDGADTQYF.

The table lists this clone with a few counts. A read error is likely here: a far larger clone is one base away. This same CDR3 is encoded by further DNA sequences in the sample. This chain uses TRBV7-8 with TRBJ2-2, with 9 bases lining up with TRBD2. The CDR3 has 16 amino acids. Germline assignment: CDR1 SGHVS and CDR2 FQNEAQ. The chain's CDR3 is CARSLWAGGATGELFF. CDR3 DNA: TGTGCCCGCAGCTTATGGGCGGGGGGGGCCACCGGGGAGCTGTTTTTT.

This clone was counted between two and nine times. J is TRBJ2-2 and V is TRBV14, with a weak D call TRBD2 (5 bases). This CDR3 region has 13 residues. Germline V gene data show CDR1 as SGHDN and CDR2 as FVKESK. V was pared by 8 bases and J by 1 base, with 8 bases between. CDR3 coding DNA: TGTGCCAGCCGGACTTTGAACACCGGGGAGCTGTTTTTT. This translates into CASRTLNTGELFF.

The chain has TRBV2 and TRBJ1-2; TRBD1 matches at 9 bases. This CDR3 is 12 amino acids long. V gave up 7 bases and J gave up 4 bases; unmatched junction bases: 1. Germline loops: CDR1 SNHLY, CDR2 FYNNEI. CDR3 residues: CASMDRGYGYTF. For the CDR3, the DNA is TGTGCCAGCATGGACAGGGGCTATGGCTACACCTTC.

The rearrangement links TRBV11-2 to TRBJ2-7; 9 bases are shared with TRBD2. CDR1 and CDR2 (germline): SGHAT, FQNNGV. This CDR3 is built from 17 residues. The V segment lost 5 bases and the J segment 3 bases; nucleotides outside the gene matches: 14. The CDR3: CASSHLIAGVGLYEQYF. The CDR3 DNA reads TGTGCCAGCAGCCACCTCATAGCGGGAGTAGGGCTCTACGAGCAGTACTTC.

In this sample, this clone is hyperexpanded. Other DNA sequences of this sample code for an identical CDR3. V and J are TRBV11-3 and TRBJ2-3; D unclear. The V and J ends lost 5 bases and 6 bases respectively, with 9 bases between them. Germline-derived CDR1 and CDR2 are SGHNT and YENEEA. The CDR3 consists of 12 residues. Here the CDR3 DNA reads TGTGCCAGCAGCCCGCCTGCGGATACGCAGTATTTT. It yields the protein CASSPPADTQYF.

This clone was detected only a few times. The rearrangement joins TRBV19 to TRBJ2-1, with 8 bases matching TRBD2. CDR3 size: 14 residues. Losses at the gene ends were 6 bases for V and 6 bases for J; bases not matched to a gene: 7. Germline V CDR1 and CDR2: LNHDA, SQIVND (reference sequence). The DNA for the CDR3 is TGTGCCAGTAGGCAGCGGGAGAAACGCAATGAGCAGTTCTTC. Protein product: CASRQREKRNEQFF.

The chain has TRBV29-1 and TRBJ2-5, with D possibly being TRBD1 (5 bases). The CDR3 is 12 residues long. The germline V and J ends were trimmed by 7 bases and 3 bases, with 12 bases remaining between them. Looked up from germline, CDR1 is SQVTM and CDR2 is ANQGSEA. The CDR3 reads CSASGYEETQYF. CDR3 nucleotide sequence: TGCAGCGCCTCAGGGTATGAAGAGACCCAGTACTTC.

The chain couples TRBV6-1 to TRBJ1-2; D may be TRBD1 (5 bases). V lost 7 bases and J lost 1, with 16 bases in between. The CDR3 has 15 residues. CDR1 MNHNS and CDR2 SASEGT come from the germline V gene. The CDR3 nucleotides are TGTGCCAGCAAGTTAGAAGGGAGGGGTAACTATGGCTACACCTTC. Translation gives CASKLEGRGNYGYTF.

Regarding this clone: This likely traces to a read error, being one base from a far larger clone. CDR3 sequence: CASSLAVVYYGYTF. In nucleotides, the CDR3 is TGTGCCAGCAGCTTAGCGGTGGTTTACTATGGCTACACCTTC. The chain recombines TRBV11-2 with TRBJ1-2, with unresolved D. This CDR3 comprises 14 residues. Trimming pared 1 base from V and 3 bases from J, leaving 9 bases between. CDR1 and CDR2 from the germline V gene are SGHAT and FQNNGV. Full variable domain (remainder filled in from reference TRBV11-2 and TRBJ1-2): EAGVAQSPRYKIIEKRQSVAFWCNPISGHATLYWYQQILGQGPKLLIQFQNNGVVDDSQLPKDRFSAERLKGVDSTLKIQPAKLEDSAVYLCASSLAVVYYGYTFGSGTRLTVV.